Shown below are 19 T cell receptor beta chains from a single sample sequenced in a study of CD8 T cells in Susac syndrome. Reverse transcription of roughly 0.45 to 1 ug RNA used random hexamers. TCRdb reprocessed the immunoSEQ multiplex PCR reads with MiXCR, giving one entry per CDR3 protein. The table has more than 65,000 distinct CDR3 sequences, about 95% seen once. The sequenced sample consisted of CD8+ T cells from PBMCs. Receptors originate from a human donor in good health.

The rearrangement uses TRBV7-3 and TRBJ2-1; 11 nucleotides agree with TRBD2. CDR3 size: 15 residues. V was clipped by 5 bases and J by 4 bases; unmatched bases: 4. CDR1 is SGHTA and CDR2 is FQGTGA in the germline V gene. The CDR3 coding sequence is TGTGCCAGCAGCGGTAGCGGGGGGGATTACAATGAGCAGTTCTTC. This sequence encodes CASSGSGGDYNEQFF.

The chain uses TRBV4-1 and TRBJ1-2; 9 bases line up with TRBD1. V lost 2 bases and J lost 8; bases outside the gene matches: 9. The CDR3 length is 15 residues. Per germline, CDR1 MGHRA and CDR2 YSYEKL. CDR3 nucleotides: TGCGCCAGCAGCCAAACCACGACAGGGGGTTTAGGCTACACCTTC. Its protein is CASSQTTTGGLGYTF.

DNA for the CDR3: TGTGCCAGCACCTGGGGGGGCCCGGAGACCCAGTACTTC. Translating gives CASTWGGPETQYF. The chain carries TRBV28 and TRBJ2-5; D is perhaps TRBD2 (7 bases). The CDR3 totals 13 residues. CDR1 MDHEN and CDR2 SYDVKM come from the germline V gene. Trimming removed 7 bases at V and 5 bases at J, with 14 bases between.

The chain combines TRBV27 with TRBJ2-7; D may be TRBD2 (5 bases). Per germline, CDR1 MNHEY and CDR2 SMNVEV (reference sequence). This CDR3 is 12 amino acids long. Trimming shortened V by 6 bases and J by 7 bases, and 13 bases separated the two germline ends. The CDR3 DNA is TGTGCCAGCAGCCCCGGGGTCGGGGAGCAGTACGTC. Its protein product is CASSPGVGEQYV.

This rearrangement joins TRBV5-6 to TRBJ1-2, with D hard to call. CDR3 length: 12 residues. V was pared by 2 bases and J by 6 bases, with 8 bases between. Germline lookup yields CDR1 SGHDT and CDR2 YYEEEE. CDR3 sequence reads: CASSFNWDGYTF. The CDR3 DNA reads TGTGCCAGCAGCTTCAATTGGGATGGCTACACCTTC.

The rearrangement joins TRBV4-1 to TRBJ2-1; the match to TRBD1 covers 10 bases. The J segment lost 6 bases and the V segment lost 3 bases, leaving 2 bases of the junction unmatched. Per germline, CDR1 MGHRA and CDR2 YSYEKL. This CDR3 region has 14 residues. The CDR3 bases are TGCGCCAGCAGCCAGGACAGGGGGTCCAATGAGCAGTTCTTC. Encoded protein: CASSQDRGSNEQFF.

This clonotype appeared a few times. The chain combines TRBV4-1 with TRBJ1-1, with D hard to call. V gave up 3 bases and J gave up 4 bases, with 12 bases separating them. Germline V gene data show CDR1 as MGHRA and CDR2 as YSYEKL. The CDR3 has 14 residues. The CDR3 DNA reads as TGCGCCAGCAGCCATAGAGCCGGGGTCACTGAAGCTTTCTTT. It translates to CASSHRAGVTEAFF.

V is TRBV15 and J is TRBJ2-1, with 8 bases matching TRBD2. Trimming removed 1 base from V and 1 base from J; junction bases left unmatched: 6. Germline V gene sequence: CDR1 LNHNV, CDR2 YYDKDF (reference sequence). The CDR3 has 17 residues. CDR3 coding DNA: TGTGCCACCAGCAGAGGACCTAGCGGGTTGTCCTACAATGAGCAGTTCTTC. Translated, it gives CATSRGPSGLSYNEQFF. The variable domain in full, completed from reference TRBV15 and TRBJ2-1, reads DAMVIQNPRYQVTQFGKPVTLSCSQTLNHNVMYWYQQKSSQAPKLLFHYYDKDFNNEADTPDNFQSRRPNTSFCFLDIRSPGLGDTAMYLCATSRGPSGLSYNEQFFGPGTRLTVL.

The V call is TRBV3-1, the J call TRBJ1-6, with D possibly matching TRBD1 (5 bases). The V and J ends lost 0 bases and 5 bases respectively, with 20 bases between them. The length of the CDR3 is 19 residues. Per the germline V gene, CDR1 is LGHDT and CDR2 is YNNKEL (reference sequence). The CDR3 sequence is CASSQDGGLGRGHNSPLHF. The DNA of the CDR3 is TGTGCCAGCAGCCAAGACGGTGGTCTCGGCCGGGGACATAATTCACCCCTCCACTTT. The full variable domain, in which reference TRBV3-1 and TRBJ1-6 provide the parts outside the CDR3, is DTAVSQTPKYLVTQMGNDKSIKCEQNLGHDTMYWYKQDSKKFLKIMFSYNNKELIINETVPNRFSPKSPDKAHLNLHINSLELGDSAVYFCASSQDGGLGRGHNSPLHFGNGTRLTVT.

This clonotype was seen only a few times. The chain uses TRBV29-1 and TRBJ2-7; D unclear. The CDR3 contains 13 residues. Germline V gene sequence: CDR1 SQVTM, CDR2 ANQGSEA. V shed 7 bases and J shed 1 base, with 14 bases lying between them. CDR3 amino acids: CSGVTSDSYEQYF. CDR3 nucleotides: TGCAGCGGGGTCACATCTGATTCCTACGAGCAGTACTTC.

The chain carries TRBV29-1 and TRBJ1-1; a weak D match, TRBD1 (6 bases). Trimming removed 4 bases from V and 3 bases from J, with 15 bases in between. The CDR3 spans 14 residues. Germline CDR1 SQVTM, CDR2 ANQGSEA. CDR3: CSVAGTGYDTEAFF. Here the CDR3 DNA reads TGCAGCGTTGCAGGAACAGGGTACGACACTGAAGCTTTCTTT.

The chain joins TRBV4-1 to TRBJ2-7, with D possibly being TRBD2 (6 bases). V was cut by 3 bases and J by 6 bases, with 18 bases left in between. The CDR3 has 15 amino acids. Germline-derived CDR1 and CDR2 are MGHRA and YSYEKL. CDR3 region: CASSQSPGAASEQYF. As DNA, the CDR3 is TGCGCCAGCAGCCAGTCCCCGGGAGCGGCCTCCGAGCAGTACTTC.

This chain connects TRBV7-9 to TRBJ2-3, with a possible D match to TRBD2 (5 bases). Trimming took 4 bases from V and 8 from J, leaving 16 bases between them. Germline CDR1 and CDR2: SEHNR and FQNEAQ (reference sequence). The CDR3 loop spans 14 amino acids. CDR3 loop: CASSSTGIRITQYF. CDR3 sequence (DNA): TGTGCCAGCAGCTCCACCGGGATTAGGATTACGCAGTATTTT.

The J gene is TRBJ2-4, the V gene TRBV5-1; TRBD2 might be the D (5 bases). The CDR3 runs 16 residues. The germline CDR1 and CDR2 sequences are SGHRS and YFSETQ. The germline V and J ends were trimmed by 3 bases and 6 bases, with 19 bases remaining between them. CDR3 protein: CASSWTGIIDGNIQYF. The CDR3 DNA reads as TGCGCCAGCAGCTGGACCGGGATTATAGACGGAAACATTCAGTACTTC.

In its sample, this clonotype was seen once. The CDR3, as DNA: TGTGCCAGCAGCCAAGACAGGCACTCCTACGAGCAGTACTTC. It translates to CASSQDRHSYEQYF. V and J are TRBV7-9 and TRBJ2-7, with D perhaps matching TRBD1 (6 bases). The germline V and J ends were trimmed by 5 bases and 0 bases, with 11 bases remaining between them. The CDR3 covers 14 residues. CDR1 SEHNR and CDR2 FQNEAQ come from the germline V gene (reference sequence).

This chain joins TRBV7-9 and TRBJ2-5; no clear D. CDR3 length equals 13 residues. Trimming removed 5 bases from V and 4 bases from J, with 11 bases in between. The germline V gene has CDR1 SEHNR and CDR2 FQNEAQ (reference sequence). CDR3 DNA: TGTGCCAGCAGCCTACCGATTACAGAGACCCAGTACTTC. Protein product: CASSLPITETQYF.

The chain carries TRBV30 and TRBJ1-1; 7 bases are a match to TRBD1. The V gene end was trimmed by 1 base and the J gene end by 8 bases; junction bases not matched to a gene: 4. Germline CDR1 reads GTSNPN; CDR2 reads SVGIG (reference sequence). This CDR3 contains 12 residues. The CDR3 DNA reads TGTGCCTGGAGTGGAGGGGGCGTCGAAGCTTTCTTT. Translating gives CAWSGGGVEAFF.

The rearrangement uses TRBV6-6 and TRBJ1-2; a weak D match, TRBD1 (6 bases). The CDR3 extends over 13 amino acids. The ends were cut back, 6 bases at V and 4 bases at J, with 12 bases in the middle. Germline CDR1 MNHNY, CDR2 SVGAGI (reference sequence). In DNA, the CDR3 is TGTGCCAGCAGGGACCAGGACAGCTATGGCTACACCTTC. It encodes CASRDQDSYGYTF.

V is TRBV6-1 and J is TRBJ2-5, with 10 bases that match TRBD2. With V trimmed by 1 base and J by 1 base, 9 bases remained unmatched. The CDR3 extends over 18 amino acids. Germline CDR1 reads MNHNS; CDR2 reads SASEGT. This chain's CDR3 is CASSEDLAGGPIQETQYF. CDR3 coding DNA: TGTGCCAGCAGTGAAGACTTAGCGGGGGGCCCAATCCAAGAGACCCAGTACTTC.